This T cell receptor beta chain was captured in a study of blood T cell repertoires in COVID-19 (dated by TCRdb to the early 2020s). Turning to the overall study: Collaborator samples came from the United States, Italy and Spain and covered acute and convalescent phases of COVID-19. The prospective study material was composed of cDNA or gDNA derived from T cells, B-cell-depleted T cells, or PBMCs. The dataset comprised deeply sampled blood TCRbeta repertoires from subjects exposed to, actively infected with, or recovered from COVID-19. The repertoires were made available in a free public database intended to serve as a resource for research on the immune response to SARS-CoV-2. Samples were obtained from the ongoing ImmuneRACE study (first 160 participants) and from 950 to 1,500 subjects provided by 6 global collaborators. The sample metadata nearly always contained a de-identified subject ID, COVID-19 status, age in years and sex. Where available, HLA class I and class II types were obtained from metadata supplied by the sample provider rather than from assay-based typing.

Comments on this clone: Its antigen is currently not known. No base quality values were provided; no much bigger clone lies one nucleotide off.

TCRbeta CDR3 regions were amplified from genomic DNA using the immunoSEQ Assay, a bias-controlled multiplex PCR. In the paper's pipeline: The number of nucleated cells in each sample was estimated by amplification of reference gene primers within the assay. To quantify the absolute abundance of each unique TCRbeta CDR3 rearrangement, sequence reads were collapsed and filtered. For each sample, productive Simpson clonality was calculated by taking the square root of Simpson's diversity index across productive rearrangements. What TCRdb holds here is the immuneACCESS table cut down to in-frame rearrangements. Part of the clones is not present; checked against another copy, under half of the missing clones reflect an unresolved V gene, and the others are unexplained. V and J calls plus clone size are reproduced from that table; the DNA served to infer D and trimming. Present in this sample are some 190,000 clones, under 90% of which were seen just once. The ten largest make up roughly 7.8% of the sample.

V is pruned by 8 bases and J by 4 bases, leaving 12 bases of the junction without a gene match. CDR3 length: 15 amino acids, cysteine to phenylalanine. The CDR3 DNA has 45 bases and is translated from base 1. The germline V gene (reference sequence) specifies LNHDA as CDR1 and SQIVND as CDR2. One collaborating source in Seattle enrolled patients while the patients were actively infected and followed the patients over time throughout the course of disease. Collaborating institutions collected whole blood in K2EDTA tubes following their own protocols. For TCRbeta analysis, collaborators shipped samples in one of three forms: frozen whole blood, isolated PBMCs, or DNA extracted from either of those sample types. Broader findings and caveats from the paper: How much clinical and demographic metadata was included differed by source and by participant, and the metadata was provided uncurated.

The sequencing input was peripheral blood. The chain joins TRBV19 to TRBJ1-2; the junction holds 8 bases that match TRBD1. The sequence derives from a woman at least 80 years old with COVID-19, enrolled during active disease. The DNA sequence follows: TGTGCCAGTCTTCCGGACAGGGTGCGTTCCTATGGCTACACCTTC. This sequence encodes CASLPDRVRSYGYTF.